The 21 T cell receptor beta chains below were found in one sample sequenced in a study of T cell repertoires and HLA-DP antigens. Here immunoSEQ multiplex PCR was the method, and the copy in TCRdb shows in-frame clones only, minus some. The sample has 55,000 to 80,000 clones, around three quarters seen once. These receptors lack a known antigen. The sequencing sample was made of CD4+ T cells from PBMCs. The origin of the receptors is a man aged 55 to 70 in good health and CMV-seronegative.

This clone appeared a single time. The chain is built from TRBV2 and TRBJ2-3, with 10 bases aligning to TRBD2. This CDR3 has 15 amino acids. The trim removed 1 base at V and 6 bases at J, leaving 4 bases unmatched. Germline CDR1 and CDR2: SNHLY and FYNNEI. CDR3 DNA sequence: TGTGCCAGCAGTGAAGGTCTAGCGGGAGTGGATACGCAGTATTTT. Its translation is CASSEGLAGVDTQYF.

The chain uses TRBV7-9 and TRBJ2-7; TRBD2 matches 9 bases. This CDR3 is built from 15 residues. Per germline, CDR1 SEHNR and CDR2 FQNEAQ (reference sequence). V gave up 4 bases and J gave up 0 bases; unmatched junction bases: 4. CDR3 in DNA: TGTGCCAGCAGCTCCCTAGCGGGGAGCTCCTACGAGCAGTACTTC. Translating gives CASSSLAGSSYEQYF.

The chain has TRBV6-6 and TRBJ1-6; no definite D call. Per germline, CDR1 MNHNY and CDR2 SVGAGI (reference sequence). CDR3 size: 13 residues. V was cut by 0 bases and J by 7 bases, with 4 bases left in between. The DNA of the CDR3 is TGTGCCAGCAGTTACTCGATAAATTCACCCCTCCACTTT. This encodes CASSYSINSPLHF.

V and J are TRBV5-5 and TRBJ2-3, with D unresolved. Germline lookup yields CDR1 SGHKS and CDR2 YYEKEE (reference sequence). The germline V and J ends were trimmed by 1 base and 2 bases, with 11 bases remaining between them. There are 15 residues in the CDR3. The CDR3 is CASSLLATTTDTQYF. CDR3 nucleotides: TGTGCCAGCAGCTTGCTGGCGACAACCACAGATACGCAGTATTTT.

V and J are TRBV19 and TRBJ1-2, with D tentatively TRBD1 (5 bases). Germline V gives CDR1 LNHDA, CDR2 SQIVND (reference sequence). The CDR3 is 13 amino acids. V lost 0 bases and J lost 6, with 8 bases in between. The CDR3 is CASSIDRENGYTF. The CDR3 DNA is TGTGCCAGTAGTATAGACAGGGAGAATGGCTACACCTTC.

V and J are TRBV5-5 and TRBJ1-3; D not resolved. Germline CDR1 and CDR2: SGHKS and YYEKEE (reference sequence). Trimming left V 0 bases short and J 2 bases short, with 9 bases between. The CDR3 runs 15 residues. DNA of the CDR3: TGTGCCAGCAGCTTGGGACGGAACCCTGGAAACACCATATATTTT. Translation gives CASSLGRNPGNTIYF. The full variable domain, its missing parts supplied by reference TRBV5-5 and TRBJ1-3, is DAGVTQSPTHLIKTRGQQVTLRCSPISGHKSVSWYQQVLGQGPQFIFQYYEKEERGRGNFPDRFSARQFPNYSSELNVNALLLGDSALYLCASSLGRNPGNTIYFGEGSWLTVV.

CDR3 in DNA: TGTGCCAGCAGCTCAGGACTAGCGGGGGGGCCTTGGGATGAGCAGTTCTTC. Translation: CASSSGLAGGPWDEQFF. The chain has TRBV7-2 and TRBJ2-1, with 15 bases identical to TRBD2. Germline CDR1 reads SGHTA; CDR2 reads FQGNSA. With V trimmed by 4 bases and J by 8 bases, 9 bases remained unmatched. The CDR3 is 17 amino acids.

This clone was observed once. The V and J genes are TRBV5-1 and TRBJ1-3; D is possibly TRBD1 (6 bases). The CDR3 length is 16 residues. V was trimmed by 0 bases and J by 0 bases, leaving 10 bases between them. Germline CDR1 is SGHRS and CDR2 is YFSETQ. This chain's CDR3 is CASSLGTDSSGNTIYF. CDR3 nucleotide sequence: TGCGCCAGCAGCTTGGGGACAGATTCCTCTGGAAACACCATATATTTT.

This clone was counted a few times. V is TRBV4-3 and J is TRBJ1-5; D not certain. This CDR3 is built from 14 residues. Trimming took off 0 bases at V and 4 bases at J, with 7 bases between the two ends. Looked up from germline, CDR1 is LGHNA and CDR2 is YSLEER. In DNA, the CDR3 is TGCGCCAGCAGCCAAGATGTCCAGAATCAGCCCCAGCATTTT. This encodes CASSQDVQNQPQHF.

The gene calls are TRBV2 and TRBJ1-4, with TRBD1 identical over 9 bases. The CDR3 extends over 14 amino acids. Germline lookup yields CDR1 SNHLY and CDR2 FYNNEI. Unmatched junction bases numbered 6, after V lost 6 bases and J lost 7 bases. The CDR3 sequence is CASRKTGGTEKLFF. The CDR3 DNA is TGTGCCAGCAGGAAGACAGGGGGGACTGAAAAACTGTTTTTT. Full variable domain (rest looked up from reference TRBV2 and TRBJ1-4): EPEVTQTPSHQVTQMGQEVILRCVPISNHLYFYWYRQILGQKVEFLVSFYNNEISEKSEIFDDQFSVERPDGSNFTLKIRSTKLEDSAMYFCASRKTGGTEKLFFGSGTQLSVL.

This chain links TRBV5-1 with TRBJ1-1; D is uncertain. The V end was cut by 4 bases, the J end by 1 base, with 14 bases between. This CDR3 spans 15 amino acids. The germline V gene has CDR1 SGHRS and CDR2 YFSETQ. The CDR3 spells CASSLLPTPNTEAFF. The CDR3 bases are TGCGCCAGCAGCCTACTCCCAACCCCGAACACTGAAGCTTTCTTT.

This clone counts as medium-sized. This rearrangement joins TRBV19 to TRBJ1-2, with TRBD1 identical over 7 bases. Germline assignment: CDR1 LNHDA and CDR2 SQIVND (reference sequence). J lost 4 bases, V lost 2 bases, and 10 bases had no gene match. The CDR3 is 16 residues long. The CDR3: CASSILQGEVRYGYTF. CDR3 sequence (DNA): TGTGCCAGTAGTATATTGCAGGGGGAGGTTCGCTATGGCTACACCTTC.

The chain is built from TRBV7-9 and TRBJ1-2; D is undetermined. Trimming removed 3 bases from V and 5 bases from J, with 7 bases in between. Germline CDR1 is SEHNR and CDR2 is FQNEAQ (reference sequence). The CDR3 contains 12 residues. CDR3 in DNA: TGTGCCAGCAGCTTGGAGCAGTATGGCTACACCTTC. This gives the protein CASSLEQYGYTF.

This chain joins TRBV7-8 and TRBJ1-1; D gene ambiguous. Germline lookup yields CDR1 SGHVS and CDR2 FQNEAQ. With 5 bases removed from V and 9 bases from J, the gap between germline ends came to 22 bases. The CDR3 runs to 15 residues. The CDR3 region is CASSPPQRYGGQAFF. Here the CDR3 DNA reads TGTGCCAGCAGCCCGCCCCAGCGATACGGCGGCCAAGCTTTCTTT.

The V call is TRBV5-4, the J call TRBJ2-7, with 8 positions matching TRBD1. The V gene end was trimmed by 4 bases and the J gene end by 2 bases; junction bases not matched to a gene: 5. In germline, CDR1 is SGHNT, CDR2 YYREEE (reference sequence). There are 14 residues in the CDR3. CDR3 protein: CASSPQGATYEQYF. In DNA, the CDR3 is TGTGCCAGCAGCCCCCAGGGGGCTACCTACGAGCAGTACTTC.

CDR3 coding DNA: TGTGCCAGCAGCCAAGCTGACAGGAGCCGCACAGATACGCAGTATTTT. Protein sequence: CASSQADRSRTDTQYF. The chain joins TRBV4-2 to TRBJ2-3, with D tentatively TRBD1 (6 bases). The CDR3 consists of 16 residues. Germline V gives CDR1 LGHNA, CDR2 YNFKEQ. Trimming took off 1 base at V and 1 base at J, with 12 bases between the two ends.

V usage is TRBV11-1 and J usage is TRBJ1-4; TRBD1 agrees at 7 bases. Germline lookup yields CDR1 SGHAT and CDR2 FQDESV (reference sequence). The V and J ends lost 5 bases and 0 bases, in that order; junction bases with no gene match: 12. This CDR3 comprises 18 residues. The DNA of the CDR3 is TGTGCCAGCAGCCCCCGGACAGGCTCCCCACCAACTAATGAAAAACTGTTTTTT. Its protein product is CASSPRTGSPPTNEKLFF.

The chain carries TRBV6-5 and TRBJ1-6, with D possibly TRBD1 on 5 matching bases. V was cut by 6 bases and J by 5 bases, with 11 bases left in between. The CDR3 totals 14 residues. Germline V lookup: CDR1 MNHEY, CDR2 SVGAGI. For the CDR3, the DNA is TGTGCCAGCAGGACTGGGGGAAATAATTCACCCCTCCACTTT. Its protein is CASRTGGNNSPLHF.

The chain couples TRBV5-1 to TRBJ1-6, with D uncertain. V lost 0 bases and J 10 bases, leaving 11 bases between the germline ends. The CDR3 contains 14 residues. From germline, CDR1 is SGHRS and CDR2 YFSETQ. CDR3 sequence (DNA): TGCGCCAGCAGCTTGGCCTGGCTTGGGTCACCCCTCCACTTT. This sequence encodes CASSLAWLGSPLHF.

The chain carries TRBV5-1 and TRBJ1-3; D not certain. V was pared by 0 bases and J by 1 base, with 5 bases between. The CDR3 runs to 14 residues. CDR1 and CDR2 from the germline V gene are SGHRS and YFSETQ. CDR3 amino acids: CASSLGESGNTIYF. The CDR3 region has the DNA TGCGCCAGCAGCTTGGGCGAATCTGGAAACACCATATATTTT.

The rearrangement links TRBV11-2 to TRBJ2-1, with TRBD2 matching over 9 bases. From germline, CDR1 is SGHAT and CDR2 FQNNGV. CDR3 length: 15 amino acids. The ends lost 7 bases at V and 5 bases at J; junction bases unmatched: 9. CDR3 DNA sequence: TGTGCCAGCAATAGAGGGACTAGCCCTCACAATGAGCAGTTCTTC. This codes for CASNRGTSPHNEQFF. Complete variable domain (other parts from reference TRBV11-2 and TRBJ2-1): EAGVAQSPRYKIIEKRQSVAFWCNPISGHATLYWYQQILGQGPKLLIQFQNNGVVDDSQLPKDRFSAERLKGVDSTLKIQPAKLEDSAVYLCASNRGTSPHNEQFFGPGTRLTVL.